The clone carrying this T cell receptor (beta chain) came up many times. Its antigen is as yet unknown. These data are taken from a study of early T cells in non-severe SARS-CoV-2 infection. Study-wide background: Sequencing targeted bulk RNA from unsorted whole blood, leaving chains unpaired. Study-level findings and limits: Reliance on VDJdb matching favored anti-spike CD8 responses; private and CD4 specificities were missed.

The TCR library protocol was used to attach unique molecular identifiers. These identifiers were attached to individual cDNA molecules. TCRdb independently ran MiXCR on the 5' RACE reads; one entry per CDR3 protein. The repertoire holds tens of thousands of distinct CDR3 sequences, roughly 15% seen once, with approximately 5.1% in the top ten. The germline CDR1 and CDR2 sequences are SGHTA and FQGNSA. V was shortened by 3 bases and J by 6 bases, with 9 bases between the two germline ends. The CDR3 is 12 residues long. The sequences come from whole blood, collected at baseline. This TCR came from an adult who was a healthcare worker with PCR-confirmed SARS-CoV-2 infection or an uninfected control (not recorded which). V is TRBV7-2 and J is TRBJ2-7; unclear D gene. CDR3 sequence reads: CASSFSSGEQYF. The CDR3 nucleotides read TGTGCCAGCAGCTTTAGCTCTGGCGAGCAGTACTTC.